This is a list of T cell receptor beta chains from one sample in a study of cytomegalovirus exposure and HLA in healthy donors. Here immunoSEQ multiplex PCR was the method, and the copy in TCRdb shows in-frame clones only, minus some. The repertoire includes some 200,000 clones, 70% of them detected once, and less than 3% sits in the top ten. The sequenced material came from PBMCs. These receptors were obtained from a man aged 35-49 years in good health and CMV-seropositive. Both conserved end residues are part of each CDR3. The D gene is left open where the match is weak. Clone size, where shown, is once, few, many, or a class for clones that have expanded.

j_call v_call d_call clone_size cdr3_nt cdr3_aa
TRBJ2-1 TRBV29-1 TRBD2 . TGCAGCGTTGCCCGCGCGGGGGGCAATGAGCAGTTCTTC CSVARAGGNEQFF
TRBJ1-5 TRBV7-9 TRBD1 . TGTGCCAGCAGACCGGACAGGGATCAGCCCCAGCATTTT CASRPDRDQPQHF
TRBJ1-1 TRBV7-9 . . TGTGCCAGCAGCCCACCAGGGGCCTTTGGGAACACTGAAGCTTTCTTT CASSPPGAFGNTEAFF
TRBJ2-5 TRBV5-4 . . TGTGCCAGCAGCTTGGCACAGCAAGAGACCCAGTACTTC CASSLAQQETQYF
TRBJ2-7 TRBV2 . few TGTGCCAGCAGTGAAGATCTCGGTACGGGGCAGTACTTC CASSEDLGTGQYF
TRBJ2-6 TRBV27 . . TGTGCCAGCAGTTTATCGGGCAGGGGAGTTTCTGGGGCCAACGTCCTGACTTTC CASSLSGRGVSGANVLTF
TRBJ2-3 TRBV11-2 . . TGTGCCAGCTTTTCAGGGATTACTAGCACAGATACGCAGTATTTT CASFSGITSTDTQYF
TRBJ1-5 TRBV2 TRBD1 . TGTGCCAGCTCCCAGGGGGGAGGCAATCAGCCCCAGCATTTT CASSQGGGNQPQHF
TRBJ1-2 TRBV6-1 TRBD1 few TGTGCCATCACCGGAGACAGGGCAAACTATGGCTACACCTTC CAITGDRANYGYTF
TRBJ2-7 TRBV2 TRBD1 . TGTGCCAGCAACCCGGGACAGGGGTCCCCCGAGCAGTACTTC CASNPGQGSPEQYF
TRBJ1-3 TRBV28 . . TGTGCCAGCAGTTTACAGGGAAACACCATATATTTT CASSLQGNTIYF
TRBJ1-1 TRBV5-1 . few TGCGCCAGCAGGCTAGGATATATGAACACTGAAGCTTTCTTT CASRLGYMNTEAFF
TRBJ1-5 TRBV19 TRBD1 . TGTGCCAGTAGTTCCGGGACAGGGGGCAATCAGCCCCAGCATTTT CASSSGTGGNQPQHF
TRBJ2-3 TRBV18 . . TGTGCCAGCTCACCGGTGGCGGCCAGCACAGATACGCAGTATTTT CASSPVAASTDTQYF
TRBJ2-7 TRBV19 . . TGTGCCACCAGGGTGTCCCAGAGCTCCTACGAGCAGTACTTC CATRVSQSSYEQYF
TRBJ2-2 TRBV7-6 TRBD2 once TGTGCCAGCAGCCAAGGACTAGCGGGGAACACCGGGGAGCTGTTTTTT CASSQGLAGNTGELFF
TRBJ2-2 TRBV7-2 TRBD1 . TGTGCCAGCAGCTTCTTGCGGGACAGGGGGGGCGGGGAGCTGTTTTTT CASSFLRDRGGGELFF
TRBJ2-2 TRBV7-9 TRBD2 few TGTGCCGGGTGGACTAGCGGGGGGACATGGGACACCGGGGAGCTGTTTTTT CAGWTSGGTWDTGELFF
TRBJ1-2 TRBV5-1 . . TGCGCCAGCAGCTTGGACCCCGAGGGAGACGGCTACACCTTC CASSLDPEGDGYTF
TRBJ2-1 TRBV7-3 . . TGTGCCAGCAGCTTCTCAGGGGAAGGTGAGCAGTTCTTC CASSFSGEGEQFF
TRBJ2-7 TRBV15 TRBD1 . TGTGCCACCAGCAGAGATTGGGATTCGGGACAGCTATCTAGGGGGCAGTACTTC CATSRDWDSGQLSRGQYF
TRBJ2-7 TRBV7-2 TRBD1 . TGTGCCAGCAGCCTAAGGGGGACAGGGGGAGACGAGCAGTACTTC CASSLRGTGGDEQYF
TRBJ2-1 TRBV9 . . TGTGCCAGCAGCGTAGCGGGGAGTGAGCAGTTCTTC CASSVAGSEQFF
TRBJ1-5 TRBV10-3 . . TGTGCCACAACTCCGGGAAGTTACAATCAGCCCCAGCATTTT CATTPGSYNQPQHF
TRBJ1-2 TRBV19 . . TGTGCCAGTAGCAAGGAGAACTATGGCTACACCTTC CASSKENYGYTF
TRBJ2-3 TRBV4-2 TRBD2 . TGTGCCAGCAGCCAAGATGGAACGCGGGGGGGCACAGATACGCAGTATTTT CASSQDGTRGGTDTQYF
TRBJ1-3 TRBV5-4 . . TGTGCCAGCAGCCTTCCTTCGTCCTCTGGAAACACCATATATTTT CASSLPSSSGNTIYF
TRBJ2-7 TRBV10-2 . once TGCGCCAGCAGTGAGTCCCGAGCATCTGGCTCCTACGAGCAGTACTTC CASSESRASGSYEQYF
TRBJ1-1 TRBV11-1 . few TGTGCCAGCAGCCCTCCCCGGGAGTTTGTTTTCTTT CASSPPREFVFF
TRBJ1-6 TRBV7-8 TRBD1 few TGTGCCAGCAGCGTCCCCCAGGGGGCGGGCGGTAATTCACCCCTCCACTTT CASSVPQGAGGNSPLHF
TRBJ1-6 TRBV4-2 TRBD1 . TGTGCCAGCAGCCAGGAAAGGACAGGGGTACCATCACCCCTCCACTTT CASSQERTGVPSPLHF
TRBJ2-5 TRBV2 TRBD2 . TGTGCCAGCAGTGTACTAGCGGGCCAAGAGACCCAGTACTTC CASSVLAGQETQYF
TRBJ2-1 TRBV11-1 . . TGTGCCAGCAGCCAACAACTAGTTGGTTCCTACAATGAGCAGTTCTTC CASSQQLVGSYNEQFF
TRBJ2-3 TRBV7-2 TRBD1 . TGTGCCAGCAGAATACCCGGGACAGGGAGCGCAGATACGCAGTATTTT CASRIPGTGSADTQYF
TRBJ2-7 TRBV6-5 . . TGTGCCAGCAGTTATTCTTCAGAATCCTCCTACGAGCAGTACTTC CASSYSSESSYEQYF
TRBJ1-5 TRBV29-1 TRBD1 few TGCAGCGTTGGACAGGGGGAGAATCAGCCCCAGCATTTT CSVGQGENQPQHF
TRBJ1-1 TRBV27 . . TGTGCCAGCAGTTTGGGACTGGTGGCTGAAGCTTTCTTT CASSLGLVAEAFF
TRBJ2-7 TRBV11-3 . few TGTGCCAGCAGCCGACAGGAGTACTTC CASSRQEYF
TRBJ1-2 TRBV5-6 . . TGTGCCAGCAGCCCGTCGGGGTCCCCCTATGGCTACACCTTC CASSPSGSPYGYTF
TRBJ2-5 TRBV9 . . TGTGCCAGCAGCGTAGGCCGGGGTGGGACCCAGTACTTC CASSVGRGGTQYF
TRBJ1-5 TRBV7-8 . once TGTGCCAGCAGCTTAGCGACAGGCCGTCCAATCTGGCCCCAGCATTTT CASSLATGRPIWPQHF
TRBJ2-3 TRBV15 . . TGTGCCACCAGCAGAGATCAGGAGGGGCACACAGATACGCAGTATTTT CATSRDQEGHTDTQYF
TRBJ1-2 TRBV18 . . TGTGCCAGCTCACCACCAGGGGCCTTCTATGGCTACACCTTC CASSPPGAFYGYTF
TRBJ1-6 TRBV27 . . TGTGCCAGCAGTTTAGGACCTCGGGGTTCACCCCTCCACTTT CASSLGPRGSPLHF
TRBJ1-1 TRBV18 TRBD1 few TGTGCCAGCTCACCACCAGGACAGGGGGCCACTGAAGCTTTCTTT CASSPPGQGATEAFF
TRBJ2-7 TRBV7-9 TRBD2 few TGTGCCAGCAGCTTAAGCGGGGGGGCCCACGAGCAGTACTTC CASSLSGGAHEQYF
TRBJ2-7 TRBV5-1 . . TGCGCCAGCGCCAGGGGAGCGGACATCCCGGGCGAGCAGTACTTC CASARGADIPGEQYF
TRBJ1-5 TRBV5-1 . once TGCGCCAGCAGCTTGTTTAGTCCGGCGGATCAGCCCCAGCATTTT CASSLFSPADQPQHF
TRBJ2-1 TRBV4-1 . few TGCGCCAGCAGCCGCGCCAGGGATTCTAGGGTGAATGAGCAGTTCTTC CASSRARDSRVNEQFF